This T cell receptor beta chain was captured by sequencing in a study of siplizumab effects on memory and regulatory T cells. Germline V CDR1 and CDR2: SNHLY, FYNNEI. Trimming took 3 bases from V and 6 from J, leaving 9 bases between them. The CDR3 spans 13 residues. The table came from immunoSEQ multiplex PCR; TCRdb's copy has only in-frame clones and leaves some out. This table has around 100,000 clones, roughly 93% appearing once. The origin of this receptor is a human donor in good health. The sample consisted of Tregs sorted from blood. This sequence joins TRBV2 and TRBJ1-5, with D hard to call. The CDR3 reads CASSDVSRQPQHF. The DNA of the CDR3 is TGTGCCAGCAGTGATGTCAGCCGTCAGCCCCAGCATTTT.